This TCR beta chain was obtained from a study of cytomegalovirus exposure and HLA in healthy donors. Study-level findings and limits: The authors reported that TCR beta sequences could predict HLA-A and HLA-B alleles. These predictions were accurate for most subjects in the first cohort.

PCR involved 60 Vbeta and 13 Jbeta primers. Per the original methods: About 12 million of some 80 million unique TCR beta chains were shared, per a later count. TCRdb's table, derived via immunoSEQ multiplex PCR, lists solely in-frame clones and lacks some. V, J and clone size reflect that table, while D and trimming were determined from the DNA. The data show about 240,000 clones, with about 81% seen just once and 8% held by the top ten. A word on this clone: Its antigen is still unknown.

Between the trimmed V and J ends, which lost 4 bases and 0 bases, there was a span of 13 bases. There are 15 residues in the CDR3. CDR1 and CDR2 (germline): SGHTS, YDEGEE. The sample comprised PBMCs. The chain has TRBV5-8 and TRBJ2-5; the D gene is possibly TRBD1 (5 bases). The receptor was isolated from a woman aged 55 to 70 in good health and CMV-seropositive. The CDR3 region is CASSPGSANQETQYF. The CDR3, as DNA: TGTGCCAGCAGCCCAGGGTCGGCTAACCAAGAGACCCAGTACTTC.